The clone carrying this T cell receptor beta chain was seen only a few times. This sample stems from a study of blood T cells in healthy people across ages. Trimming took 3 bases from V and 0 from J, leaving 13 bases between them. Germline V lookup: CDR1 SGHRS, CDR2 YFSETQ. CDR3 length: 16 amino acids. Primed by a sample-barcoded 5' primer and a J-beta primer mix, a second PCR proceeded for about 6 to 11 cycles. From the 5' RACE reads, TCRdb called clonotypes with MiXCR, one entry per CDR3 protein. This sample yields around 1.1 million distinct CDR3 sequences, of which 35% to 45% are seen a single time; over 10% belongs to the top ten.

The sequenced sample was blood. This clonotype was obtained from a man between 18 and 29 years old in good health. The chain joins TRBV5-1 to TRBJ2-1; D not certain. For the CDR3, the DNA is TGCGCCAGCAGCTCCCCTCAGGAGAGCTCCTACAATGAGCAGTTCTTC. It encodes CASSSPQESSYNEQFF.